This is a list of T cell receptor beta chains from one sample in a study of T cell changes during pregnancy in multiple sclerosis. Clones were read by immunoSEQ multiplex PCR, and TCRdb kept only the in-frame ones, dropping some. The sample yields tens of thousands of clones, more than 80% seen once. The specimen was peripheral blood, collected in the third trimester of pregnancy. The source is a female donor with multiple sclerosis, enrolled in a pregnancy study. Both conserved end residues are part of each CDR3. The D gene is left open where the match is weak. The size entry is marked missing in some rows and otherwise reads once, few, many or a size class.

D | V | size | CDR3
TRBD2 | TRBV6-4 | once | CASSAELAGGPGEQYF
TRBD2 | TRBV6-4 | few | CASSTGTSGHNEQFF
NA | TRBV30 | NA | CAWSGSGVTDTQYF
NA | TRBV6-1 | NA | CASSPDTEAFF
NA | TRBV29-1 | NA | CSVLGQTYGYTF
NA | TRBV18 | NA | CASSPGRRSYEQYF
TRBD1 | TRBV5-6 | NA | CASSSDRYEREQYF
NA | TRBV27 | NA | CASKSQGYGYTF
TRBD1 | TRBV18 | once | CASSWDRGSGANVLTF
NA | TRBV5-1 | NA | CASSWGGTNTEAFF
TRBD2 | TRBV2 | NA | CASSVDTSGSSYNEQFF
TRBD2 | TRBV7-9 | NA | CASSFVAGGWSTDTQYF
TRBD1 | TRBV10-2 | NA | CASRTGRTEAFF
NA | TRBV29-1 | NA | CSVFGAGRAFF
TRBD2 | TRBV7-2 | NA | CASSLRWTSGSHEQYF
TRBD2 | TRBV2 | NA | CASSGGTSGRGTDTQYF
NA | TRBV5-1 | NA | CASRSMMEGRHEKLFF
TRBD1 | TRBV30 | NA | CAWSETTGWDEQYF
TRBD2 | TRBV5-4 | NA | CASSSLPIAGGWDTQYF
NA | TRBV5-8 | NA | CASSLGLATNEKLFF
TRBD2 | TRBV7-2 | NA | CASSSSGSRDTQYF
TRBD2 | TRBV28 | NA | CASSLGSGSSYNEQFF
NA | TRBV5-1 | once | CASSPLEASTDTQYF
TRBD2 | TRBV19 | NA | CASSILLAGGPTGELFF
TRBD1 | TRBV27 | NA | CASSPGTDNYGYTF
NA | TRBV7-8 | NA | CASSLGRDYGYTF
NA | TRBV6-1 | once | CASSDPGRATDTQYF
NA | TRBV11-2 | NA | CASSLLDSPSDTQYF
TRBD2 | TRBV5-1 | NA | CASSPGLAGVHEQYF
NA | TRBV18 | NA | CASSPPLANEQFF
NA | TRBV28 | NA | CASSLGGGSYGYTF
NA | TRBV19 | NA | CASSIYPGLINEKLFF
NA | TRBV27 | NA | CASSLRSRAYEQYF
NA | TRBV21-1 | NA | CASSKLGLRDVSSYNEQFF
TRBD2 | TRBV7-9 | NA | CASSSRGGRASMAGELFF
TRBD2 | TRBV5-4 | NA | CASKVAGVNTGELFF
TRBD2 | TRBV18 | NA | CASSPSLAGFSYEQYF
NA | TRBV6-6 | NA | CASSFRAPRGTGELFF
NA | TRBV5-1 | NA | CASSLESGRKVYGYTF
NA | TRBV19 | NA | CASSIGGGGATGETQYF
NA | TRBV6-1 | NA | CASTSQGVNTEAFF
NA | TRBV27 | NA | CASSSQLATAYEQYF
NA | TRBV2 | NA | CASSASSYEQYF
NA | TRBV12-2 | NA | CASRLVVETGGGGTNEKLFF
TRBD1 | TRBV4-3 | NA | CASSQVAGQGFPYEQYF